One sample yielded the 32 T cell receptor beta chains listed below, sequenced in a study of cytomegalovirus exposure and HLA in healthy donors. Amplification used 60 Vbeta primers and 13 Jbeta primers. The method was immunoSEQ multiplex PCR; TCRdb's version includes in-frame clones alone and lacks a portion of them. Of 150,000 to 200,000 clones in the sample, approximately 83% were seen once. Sample: PBMCs. The receptor source for this set is a man aged 18 to 35 in good health and CMV-seropositive.

This clone was seen just once. V and J are TRBV6-5 and TRBJ2-1; TRBD1 matches 8 bases. The length of the CDR3 is 15 residues. From germline, CDR1 is MNHEY and CDR2 SVGAGI. The V gene end was trimmed by 3 bases and the J gene end by 5 bases; junction bases not matched to a gene: 6. Here the CDR3 DNA reads TGTGCCAGCAGTTATGAAAGGACAGGGAACAATGAGCAGTTCTTC. This codes for CASSYERTGNNEQFF.

The chain has TRBV30 and TRBJ1-1, with D perhaps TRBD1 (6 bases). Germline-derived CDR1 and CDR2 are GTSNPN and SVGIG (reference sequence). The V and J ends lost 1 base and 4 bases respectively, with 16 bases between them. CDR3 length: 15 residues. Here the CDR3 DNA reads TGTGCCTGGAGTGCCTCAGGGGCGAAAGGCACTGAAGCTTTCTTT. Translating it yields CAWSASGAKGTEAFF.

CDR3 protein: CASGLALGLVSTDTQYF. DNA of the CDR3: TGTGCTAGTGGTTTGGCGCTGGGACTAGTAAGCACAGATACGCAGTATTTT. V gene TRBV12-5 combines with J gene TRBJ2-3; TRBD2 matches at 8 bases. Germline assignment: CDR1 LGHNT and CDR2 FRNRAP. Germline trimming cut 1 base from V and 0 bases from J; bases unmatched to any gene: 6. The CDR3 loop spans 17 amino acids. Using reference TRBV12-5 and TRBJ2-3 for the parts outside the CDR3, the full variable domain is DARVTQTPRHKVTEMGQEVTMRCQPILGHNTVFWYRQTMMQGLELLAYFRNRAPLDDSGMPKDRFSAEMPDATLATLKIQPSEPRDSAVYFCASGLALGLVSTDTQYFGPGTRLTVL.

The chain links TRBV6-1 to TRBJ2-3; 7 bases fit TRBD1. The J segment lost 0 bases and the V segment lost 10 bases, leaving 4 bases of the junction unmatched. CDR1 is MNHNS and CDR2 is SASEGT in the germline V gene. The CDR3 extends over 13 amino acids. This CDR3 reads CATRTGSTDTQYF. The CDR3, as DNA: TGTGCCACCCGGACAGGAAGCACAGATACGCAGTATTTT.

This clone was seen just once. This chain connects TRBV27 to TRBJ2-1; 7 bases map to TRBD2. Looked up from germline, CDR1 is MNHEY and CDR2 is SMNVEV (reference sequence). The CDR3 extends over 14 amino acids. The ends lost 3 bases at V and 8 bases at J; junction bases unmatched: 7. The CDR3 nucleotides are TGTGCCAGCAGTTTGGCTGGGGGAGGGCATGAGCAGTTCTTC. Protein product: CASSLAGGGHEQFF.

J is TRBJ1-1 and V is TRBV15; a weak D match, TRBD1 (5 bases). CDR3 length: 15 residues. Germline lookup yields CDR1 LNHNV and CDR2 YYDKDF (reference sequence). With 3 bases removed from V and 3 bases from J, the gap between germline ends came to 14 bases. The CDR3 loop reads CATSSPWGGDTEAFF. CDR3 DNA sequence: TGTGCCACCAGCAGTCCCTGGGGGGGGGACACTGAAGCTTTCTTT.

This rearrangement joins TRBV5-1 to TRBJ1-1; D gene uncertain. V was cut by 0 bases and J by 0 bases, with 9 bases left in between. The CDR3 sequence is 15 residues long. Looked up from germline, CDR1 is SGHRS and CDR2 is YFSETQ. In DNA form, the CDR3 reads TGCGCCAGCAGCTTGGGAGATTCCATGAACACTGAAGCTTTCTTT. Its protein product is CASSLGDSMNTEAFF.

This chain joins TRBV10-2 and TRBJ1-2, with 10 bases that match TRBD1. Germline CDR1 and CDR2: WSHSY and SAAADI. The trim removed 7 bases at V and 3 bases at J, leaving 11 bases unmatched. The CDR3 contains 16 residues. CDR3 sequence reads: CASNTNRDRGDYGYTF. The CDR3 bases are TGCGCCAGCAATACTAACCGGGACAGGGGTGACTATGGCTACACCTTC.

This chain connects TRBV19 to TRBJ2-1, with 9 bases lining up with TRBD1. Per the germline V gene, CDR1 is LNHDA and CDR2 is SQIVND (reference sequence). With V trimmed by 6 bases and J by 8 bases, 14 bases remained unmatched. This CDR3 region has 16 residues. CDR3 nucleotide sequence: TGTGCCAGTAGGGCGGGTTGGGGACAGGGCCCCGATGAGCAGTTCTTC. Amino acid sequence: CASRAGWGQGPDEQFF.

V is TRBV19 and J is TRBJ1-6; 9 bases align to TRBD1. The V gene's germline CDR1 is LNHDA and CDR2 SQIVND (reference sequence). V was clipped by 5 bases and J by 7 bases; unmatched bases: 6. This CDR3 has 15 amino acids. Written as DNA, the CDR3 is TGTGCCAGTAGTTTAAACAGGGGGCCCAATTCACCCCTCCACTTT. Amino acids: CASSLNRGPNSPLHF.

The chain couples TRBV9 to TRBJ1-1, with 8 bases identical to TRBD1. Germline V CDR1 and CDR2: SGDLS, YYNGEE. The CDR3 extends over 15 amino acids. V trimming: 2 bases; J trimming: 6 bases; junction bases outside the gene matches: 9. The CDR3 DNA is TGTGCCAGCAGCGTTGGGGATGGACAGGGCGCTGAAGCTTTCTTT. Encoded protein: CASSVGDGQGAEAFF.

The chain recombines TRBV7-2 with TRBJ2-5; 13 nucleotides match TRBD2. The CDR3 runs to 16 residues. CDR1 is SGHTA and CDR2 is FQGNSA in the germline V gene. Losses at the gene ends were 3 bases for V and 3 bases for J; bases not matched to a gene: 4. Here the CDR3 DNA reads TGTGCCAGCAGCTTCGGACTAGCGGGGGCGGAAGAGACCCAGTACTTC. Encoded protein: CASSFGLAGAEETQYF. Full variable domain (remainder filled in from reference TRBV7-2 and TRBJ2-5): GAGVSQSPSNKVTEKGKDVELRCDPISGHTALYWYRQSLGQGLEFLIYFQGNSAPDKSGLPSDRFSAERTGGSVSTLTIQRTQQEDSAVYLCASSFGLAGAEETQYFGPGTRLLVL.

V and J are TRBV13 and TRBJ2-3; TRBD1 agrees at 7 bases. This CDR3 has 14 residues. Trimming removed 3 bases from V and 6 bases from J; junction bases left unmatched: 6. Germline V gene data show CDR1 as PRHDT and CDR2 as FYEKMQ (reference sequence). Here the CDR3 DNA reads TGTGCCAGCAGCTTGCAGGGGGAATCTGATACGCAGTATTTT. Translated: CASSLQGESDTQYF.

The J gene is TRBJ2-7, the V gene TRBV21-1; the tabulated D call, TRBD1, remains unverified against the DNA. TRBV21-1 is designated a pseudogene. CDR3 length equals 12 residues. The CDR3 protein is CASSKCSYEQYF. The CDR3, as DNA: TGTGCCAGCAGCAAATGCAGCTACGAGCAGTACTTC.

Worth noting for this clone: Other DNA sequences within the sample encode an identical CDR3. V and J are TRBV6-5 and TRBJ2-3, with 7 nucleotides matching TRBD1. CDR3 length: 15 residues. CDR1 and CDR2 from the germline V gene are MNHEY and SVGAGI. Germline trimming cut 0 bases from V and 1 base from J; bases unmatched to any gene: 1. The CDR3 region has the DNA TGTGCCAGCAGTTACTCCGGGACAGGCACAGATACGCAGTATTTT. Translation: CASSYSGTGTDTQYF.

The rearrangement uses TRBV2 and TRBJ2-1, with 11 bases identical to TRBD2. Germline V gene lookup returns CDR1 SNHLY and CDR2 FYNNEI. CDR3 length equals 14 residues. Losses at the gene ends were 10 bases for V and 4 bases for J; bases not matched to a gene: 6. The CDR3 loop is CAIVSGGAYNEQFF. In nucleotides, the CDR3 is TGTGCCATTGTTAGCGGGGGGGCTTACAATGAGCAGTTCTTC.

J is TRBJ1-5 and V is TRBV18, with TRBD1 matching 7 bases. Germline loops: CDR1 KGHSH, CDR2 LQKENI. The trim removed 4 bases at V and 3 bases at J, leaving 3 bases unmatched. The CDR3 length is 14 residues. The CDR3 DNA sequence: TGTGCCAGCTCACTCGGACAGGTCAATCAGCCCCAGCATTTT. It specifies CASSLGQVNQPQHF.

The rearrangement uses TRBV5-4 and TRBJ2-7, with TRBD1 identical over 8 bases. The length of the CDR3 is 16 residues. V dropped 4 bases and J dropped 5; count of bases not matched to a gene: 14. CDR1 SGHNT and CDR2 YYREEE come from the germline V gene (reference sequence). CDR3 sequence reads: CASSPITTGTGDEQYF. CDR3 DNA: TGTGCCAGCAGCCCGATTACCACCGGGACAGGAGACGAGCAGTACTTC.

The V gene is TRBV6-1, the J gene TRBJ2-3; D call uncertain. Trimming stripped 6 bases from V and 0 bases from J, with 10 bases between. Germline V gives CDR1 MNHNS, CDR2 SASEGT. The CDR3 contains 14 residues. The CDR3 DNA sequence: TGTGCCAGCAGCTACGTATCTAGCACAGATACGCAGTATTTT. Its translation is CASSYVSSTDTQYF.

This rearrangement joins TRBV2 to TRBJ2-2; tentative D call: TRBD1 (6 bases). This CDR3 is 17 amino acids long. The germline V and J ends were trimmed by 2 bases and 7 bases, with 20 bases remaining between them. Germline V lookup: CDR1 SNHLY, CDR2 FYNNEI. The CDR3 spells CASSEWTEGPLGGELFF. CDR3 DNA: TGTGCCAGCAGTGAATGGACAGAGGGCCCGCTGGGCGGGGAGCTGTTTTTT.

The rearrangement joins TRBV25-1 to TRBJ1-4; 7 nucleotides match TRBD1. This CDR3 comprises 16 residues. The J segment lost 9 bases and the V segment lost 1 base, leaving 11 bases of the junction unmatched. Germline V gene sequence: CDR1 MGHDK, CDR2 SYGVNS. The CDR3 DNA sequence: TGTGCCAGCAGTGAATTCCGTACGGACAGGAGAAAAAAACTGTTTTTT. Translated, it gives CASSEFRTDRRKKLFF.

The V and J genes are TRBV9 and TRBJ2-2; D is unclear. Germline V gene data show CDR1 as SGDLS and CDR2 as YYNGEE. CDR3 length equals 13 residues. Trimming removed 2 bases from V and 1 base from J, with 3 bases in between. The CDR3 DNA reads TGTGCCAGCAGCGTCGGGAACACCGGGGAGCTGTTTTTT. Its protein product is CASSVGNTGELFF.

This clone was seen more than once but under ten times. The CDR3, as DNA: TGTGCCAGCAGCTTGAGGTCAGGGTTCGGGGCCAACGTCCTGACTTTC. Its protein is CASSLRSGFGANVLTF. V is TRBV7-9 and J is TRBJ2-6, with a tentative D call TRBD1 (5 bases). CDR3 length equals 16 residues. The germline V gene has CDR1 SEHNR and CDR2 FQNEAQ (reference sequence). Trimming removed 3 bases at V and 4 bases at J, with 13 bases between.

The chain uses TRBV11-2 and TRBJ1-6; D is undetermined. V lost 2 bases to trimming and J lost 10 bases, with 18 bases between them. CDR3 length equals 16 residues. Germline CDR1 and CDR2: SGHAT and FQNNGV. CDR3 coding DNA: TGTGCCAGCAGCTTATGGAGTGTCGGCGATCCCTCACCCCTCCACTTT. It is translated as CASSLWSVGDPSPLHF.

Only one count was recorded for this clone. The chain is built from TRBV12-5 and TRBJ2-3, with D tentatively TRBD1 (5 bases). The CDR3 is made up of 13 amino acids. Germline-derived CDR1 and CDR2 are LGHNT and FRNRAP. The V and J ends lost 5 bases and 6 bases respectively, with 12 bases between them. The CDR3 nucleotides read TGTGCTAGTGGTATCATAAACAGGGATACGCAGTATTTT. Translated, it gives CASGIINRDTQYF.

The genes are TRBV10-3 and TRBJ2-3; possibly TRBD2 for D (5 bases). Trimming pared 6 bases from V and 2 bases from J, leaving 15 bases between. The CDR3 runs to 15 residues. CDR1 and CDR2 from the germline V gene are ENHRY and SYGVKD. CDR3 sequence reads: CAIRWTRENTDTQYF. DNA of the CDR3: TGTGCCATCAGATGGACTCGAGAAAACACAGATACGCAGTATTTT.

The chain joins TRBV5-4 to TRBJ2-2, with 7 bases lining up with TRBD1. V lost 0 bases and J lost 8; bases outside the gene matches: 1. Germline V gene sequence: CDR1 SGHNT, CDR2 YYREEE (reference sequence). CDR3 length: 13 amino acids. The CDR3 DNA reads as TGTGCCAGCAGCTTGGTGGGACAGGGGGAGCTGTTTTTT. This sequence encodes CASSLVGQGELFF. The whole variable domain, remainder taken from reference TRBV5-4 and TRBJ2-2, is ETGVTQSPTHLIKTRGQQVTLRCSSQSGHNTVSWYQQALGQGPQFIFQYYREEENGRGNFPPRFSGLQFPNYSSELNVNALELDDSALYLCASSLVGQGELFFGEGSRLTVL.

This sequence joins TRBV11-3 and TRBJ1-2, with 7 bases that match TRBD1. CDR3 size: 12 residues. CDR1 SGHNT and CDR2 YENEEA come from the germline V gene. V shed 6 bases, J shed 6 bases, and the junction held 4 bases outside the gene matches. The CDR3 loop is CASSRGGDGYTF. For the CDR3, the DNA is TGTGCCAGCAGTCGAGGGGGCGATGGCTACACCTTC.

This clone was seen a handful of times. The rearrangement links TRBV4-3 to TRBJ2-7; 8 nucleotides align to TRBD2. Germline V gene sequence: CDR1 LGHNA, CDR2 YSLEER. V dropped 1 base and J dropped 7; count of bases not matched to a gene: 9. The CDR3 loop spans 15 amino acids. The CDR3 here is CASSQVAGGPVEQYF. As DNA, the CDR3 is TGCGCCAGCAGCCAAGTGGCGGGGGGCCCGGTTGAGCAGTACTTC.

The CDR3 region is CASSLEGVLNTEAFF. CDR3 sequence (DNA): TGTGCCAGCAGCTTGGAGGGGGTCCTGAACACTGAAGCTTTCTTT. The gene calls are TRBV5-4 and TRBJ1-1; tentatively, D is TRBD1 (6 bases). Trimming pared 0 bases from V and 0 bases from J, leaving 9 bases between. This CDR3 region has 15 residues. Germline V gene sequence: CDR1 SGHNT, CDR2 YYREEE (reference sequence).

This clone has a single count. V and J are TRBV30 and TRBJ1-2, with D perhaps matching TRBD1 (5 bases). Germline V gives CDR1 GTSNPN, CDR2 SVGIG (reference sequence). The CDR3 runs to 15 residues. The ends were cut back, 0 bases at V and 4 bases at J, with 15 bases in the middle. CDR3 sequence (DNA): TGTGCCTGGAGTGTAAGGACATCTCACTTCTATGGCTACACCTTC. Translation: CAWSVRTSHFYGYTF.

The CDR3: CASKGTGTHYEQYF. The DNA for the CDR3 is TGTGCCAGTAAGGGGACAGGGACGCACTACGAGCAGTACTTC. The rearrangement links TRBV19 to TRBJ2-7; 9 bases match TRBD1. This CDR3 has 14 residues. Germline values: CDR1 LNHDA, CDR2 SQIVND (reference sequence). After removal of 7 bases from V and 3 bases from J, the junction contained 7 bases not matched to a gene.